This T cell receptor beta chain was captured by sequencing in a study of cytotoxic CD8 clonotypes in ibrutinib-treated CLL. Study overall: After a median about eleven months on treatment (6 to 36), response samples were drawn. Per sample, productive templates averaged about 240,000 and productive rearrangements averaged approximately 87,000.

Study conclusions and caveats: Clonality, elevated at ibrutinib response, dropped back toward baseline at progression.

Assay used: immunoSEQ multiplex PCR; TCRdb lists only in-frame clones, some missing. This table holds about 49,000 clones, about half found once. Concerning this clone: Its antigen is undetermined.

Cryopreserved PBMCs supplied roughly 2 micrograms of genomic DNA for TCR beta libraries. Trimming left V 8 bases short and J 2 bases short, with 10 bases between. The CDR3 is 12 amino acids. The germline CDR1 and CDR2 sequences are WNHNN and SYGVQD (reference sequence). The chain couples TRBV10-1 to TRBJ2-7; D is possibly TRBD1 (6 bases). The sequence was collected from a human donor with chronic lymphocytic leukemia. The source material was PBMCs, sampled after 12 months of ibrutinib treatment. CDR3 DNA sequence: TGCGCCAGCTTGACAGGAGCCTACGAGCAGTACTTC. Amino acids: CASLTGAYEQYF.